Here is one T cell receptor (beta chain) with its context. The clone's antigen remains unknown. There are no base qualities to consult, and no much larger clone falls within one base. TCRbeta CDR3 regions were amplified from genomic DNA by means of the immunoSEQ Assay, a bias-controlled multiplex PCR. In the original analysis: Within the assay, amplification of reference gene primers was used to estimate how many nucleated cells each sample contained. Sequence reads were collapsed and filtered to measure the absolute abundance of every unique TCRbeta CDR3 rearrangement. Productive Simpson clonality was computed per sample as the square root of Simpson's diversity index over productive rearrangements. TCRdb mirrors the immuneACCESS table, restricted to in-frame sequences. Some clones are absent from its copies; in checked studies, under half trace to an unresolved V gene, and the reason for the others is unknown. The V and J calls and clone size come from that table; D and trimming were worked out from the DNA. The sample records some 99,000 clones, approximately 81% of which are singletons. Jointly, the top ten make up approximately 11% of the sample.

This sample is part of a study of blood T cell repertoires in COVID-19 (dated by TCRdb to about 2020). In the study overall: Samples from collaborators originated in the United States, Italy and Spain and spanned both the acute and convalescent phases of COVID-19. The material from the prospective study consisted of cDNA or gDNA derived from T cells, B-cell-depleted T cells, or PBMCs. The dataset comprised deeply sampled blood TCRbeta repertoires from subjects exposed to, actively infected with, or recovered from COVID-19. The repertoires were released in a freely available public database meant as a resource for research on the immune response to SARS-CoV-2. The samples were drawn from the first 160 participants of the ongoing ImmuneRACE study and from under 1,500 subjects provided by 6 global collaborators. Sample metadata almost always included a de-identified subject ID, COVID-19 status, age in years and sex. Where available, HLA class I and class II types were obtained from metadata supplied by the sample provider rather than from assay-based typing.

Whole blood was collected in K2EDTA tubes by collaborating institutions according to the institutions' own protocols. For TCRbeta analysis, collaborators shipped samples in one of three forms: frozen whole blood, isolated PBMCs, or DNA extracted from either of those sample types. What the study reported, not specific to this receptor: The quantity of clinical and demographic metadata differed by source and by participant and was supplied without curation.

Sequencing was done on a sample of peripheral blood. The sequence derives from a woman older than 75 with acute or convalescent COVID-19.

The bases are TGTGCCAGCAGTCAACCGGGACAGCGAAAAAACATTCAGTACTTC. Translated, it gives CASSQPGQRKNIQYF. The sequence is built from TRBV11-2 and TRBJ2-4; TRBD1 agrees with 7 junctional bases. The CDR3 spans 15 residues, from the cysteine through the phenylalanine. Only the CDR3 DNA is retained, 45 bases long and in frame from the first base. V is trimmed back by 6 bases and J by 4 bases, and the junction contains 9 bases that no gene match accounts for. Based on the germline V gene, the CDR1 and CDR2 sequences are SGHAT and FQNNGV.